This T cell receptor (beta chain) was identified during a study of OX40 agonist ivuxolimab in advanced cancers. Some background on the complete study: Ivuxolimab, which targeted the costimulatory receptor OX40 (CD134), was an agonistic, fully human IgG2 monoclonal antibody. Intravenous ivuxolimab was administered to patients every 2 weeks at six dose levels: 0.01, 0.1, 0.3, 1.5, 3 and 10 mg/kg. Of the roughly 52 dose-escalation patients, hepatocellular carcinoma was present in roughly 19, melanoma in around 15, renal cell carcinoma in 9 and head and neck cancer in 9. A male proportion of roughly 80% and a mean age of around 60 years, ranging from about 23 to 90, were recorded for the dose-escalation cohort. Patients were allowed to have had prior anti-PD-1, anti-PD-L1 or anti-CTLA-4 therapy, and around 40% of the dose-escalation patients had previously received checkpoint inhibitors. Three dose-escalation patients achieved partial responses, one with hepatocellular carcinoma and two with cutaneous melanoma. Peripheral TCRbeta sequencing aimed to test whether ivuxolimab altered TCR sequence diversity and caused clonal T-cell expansion. The paper reports the monotherapy dose-escalation portion (N ≈ 50 patients) of the phase I ivuxolimab trial. Summary of the overall study and its limitations: The antigen specificity of the clonally expanded peripheral T cells was not determined. In the 0.1-3.0 mg/kg groups, partial responders had among the lowest normalized peripheral clonal expansion, particularly in CD8+ T cells. At doses of 0.1 to 3.0 mg/kg, clonal expansion of both CD4+ and CD8+ T cells in blood was seen between baseline and week 6. On average, CD8+ T cells showed more expanded clones than CD4+ T cells after ivuxolimab. Low levels of normalized T-cell clonal expansion were also shown by some nonresponding patients.

For sequencing of the TCRbeta CDR3 region, genomic DNA was extracted from the sorted cells. The immunoSEQ Assay was used to sequence the TCRbeta CDR3 regions. TCRdb retrieved this table from immuneACCESS and kept in-frame rearrangements only. Not all clones are present; in checked studies, unresolved V genes account for under half, and no reason is known for the remainder. This sample comprises approximately 120,000 clones, around 93% of them detected only once. Under 0.9% of the sample comes from the top ten. The trial excluded patients who had a history of autoimmune disease or were on systemic immunosuppression. In every dose cohort, peripheral blood was drawn for TCR sequencing at baseline, cycle 4 day 1, and cycle 7 day 1. Samples were obtained from an open-label, multicenter, first-in-human phase I dose-escalation trial of ivuxolimab. Adults with locally advanced or metastatic head and neck squamous cell, hepatocellular, melanoma or renal cell carcinoma were enrolled in the trial. Before TCR sequencing, CD4+ T cells and CD8+ T cells were sorted from peripheral blood as separate populations.

This clone has more than one count but fewer than ten. What this receptor recognizes is not known. One base away there is no much larger clone; base qualities are not given. This receptor was obtained from an adult with an advanced solid tumor such as melanoma, head and neck, liver or kidney cancer. Sequencing used CD4+ or CD8+ T cells sorted from blood, obtained in a trial of the OX40 agonist ivuxolimab.

The CDR3 protein: CATGPLPGLAGGAKNIQYF. The DNA sequence follows: TGTGCCACCGGGCCCCTCCCGGGACTAGCGGGAGGAGCCAAAAACATTCAGTACTTC. Recombination linked TRBV15 to TRBJ2-4, and 15 junction bases match TRBD2. Reading the germline V gene (reference sequence) gives CDR1 LNHNV and CDR2 YYDKDF. V lost 8 bases and J lost 0 bases, and the count of bases not matched to a germline gene is 11. The CDR3 spans 19 residues, from the cysteine through the phenylalanine. Of the read, only the CDR3 DNA is kept; its 57 bases are in frame from base 1.